This T cell receptor (beta chain) stems from a study of T cell clones after liver transplantation. Sequencing used immunoSEQ multiplex PCR; TCRdb keeps in-frame clones, though not all of them. This table has some 11,000 clones, less than 80% appearing once. Germline-derived CDR1 and CDR2 are LNHDA and SQIVND (reference sequence). The V gene end was trimmed by 3 bases and the J gene end by 6 bases; junction bases not matched to a gene: 6. The CDR3 extends over 15 amino acids. Sequenced material: CD4+ T cells from blood, taken around 31 months after liver transplant. This TCR was recovered from a human patient who received a liver transplant. Some T cells may have come from the graft donor. The J gene is TRBJ2-1, the V gene TRBV19; TRBD1 agrees at 9 bases. The DNA of the CDR3 is TGTGCCAGTAGTATTGTCGGGACAGGGATCAATGAGCAGTTCTTC. It specifies CASSIVGTGINEQFF.